This T cell receptor beta chain emerged from a study of T cells after yellow fever vaccination. TCRdb passed the 5' RACE reads through MiXCR, listing each CDR3 protein once. The sample contains some 73,000 distinct CDR3 sequences, around 7.7% of which appear only once. Germline CDR1 reads MNHEY; CDR2 reads SVGAGI. This CDR3 region has 15 residues. Trimming at V came to 8 bases and at J to 6 bases, leaving 7 bases not matched to a gene. A few counts support this clonotype. V usage is TRBV6-5 and J usage is TRBJ2-2, with 12 positions matching TRBD1. This clonotype originated in a man aged 30 to 39 who received the YFV17D yellow fever vaccine. Source: CD8+ T cells sorted from PBMCs, taken on the day of the yellow fever booster vaccination. The CDR3 DNA sequence: TGTGCCAGCGGGGTGGGGACAGGGGGCGCCGGGGAGCTGTTTTTT. It is translated as CASGVGTGGAGELFF.